Below, 31 T cell receptor beta chains from the same sample are listed, as sequenced in a study of cytomegalovirus exposure and HLA in healthy donors. Vbeta (60) and Jbeta (13) primers were used in the PCR. The table came from immunoSEQ multiplex PCR; TCRdb's copy has only in-frame clones and leaves some out. The specimen's table records about 140,000 clones. Sequenced sample: PBMCs. These receptors originate from a male donor in good health and CMV-seronegative.

The V call is TRBV28, the J call TRBJ2-1; 11 nucleotides agree with TRBD2. The CDR3 has 16 amino acids. The V segment lost 4 bases and the J segment 4 bases; nucleotides outside the gene matches: 6. Germline V CDR1 and CDR2: MDHEN, SYDVKM. DNA for the CDR3: TGTGCCAGCAGTTCCCGACTAGCGGGAAGTTACAATGAGCAGTTCTTC. Its protein product is CASSSRLAGSYNEQFF.

This chain joins TRBV5-4 and TRBJ1-4; weak D call: TRBD1 (5 bases). The CDR3 covers 14 residues. Germline V gene data show CDR1 as SGHNT and CDR2 as YYREEE (reference sequence). Deletions cut 6 bases from V and 0 bases from J, with 9 bases between. CDR3 sequence reads: CASTRGSTNEKLFF. The CDR3 region has the DNA TGTGCCAGCACTAGGGGATCAACTAATGAAAAACTGTTTTTT.

The rearrangement joins TRBV19 to TRBJ1-5; 8 nucleotides match TRBD1. V was pared by 7 bases and J by 6 bases, with 8 bases of the junction left unmatched. The CDR3 loop spans 14 amino acids. From germline, CDR1 is LNHDA and CDR2 SQIVND (reference sequence). CDR3: CASNRDRWTQPQHF. CDR3 coding DNA: TGTGCCAGTAATCGGGACAGGTGGACTCAGCCCCAGCATTTT.

The rearrangement joins TRBV6-1 to TRBJ1-2, with D perhaps TRBD1 (6 bases). The V gene's germline CDR1 is MNHNS and CDR2 SASEGT. CDR3 length: 15 residues. V was pared by 1 base and J by 2 bases, with 11 bases between. CDR3 sequence: CASSEERGTNYGYTF. In DNA, the CDR3 is TGTGCCAGCAGTGAAGAAAGGGGGACCAACTATGGCTACACCTTC.

V and J are TRBV6-6 and TRBJ1-3; possible D gene TRBD1, 6 bases. The V gene's germline CDR1 is MNHNY and CDR2 SVGAGI (reference sequence). V was trimmed by 6 bases and J by 4 bases, leaving 16 bases between them. This CDR3 has 15 residues. The CDR3 spells CASSLQGPGGNTIYF. DNA for the CDR3: TGTGCCAGCAGCCTACAGGGACCTGGAGGAAACACCATATATTTT.

J is TRBJ2-5 and V is TRBV29-1, with TRBD2 identical over 10 bases. This CDR3 contains 14 residues. The germline CDR1 and CDR2 sequences are SQVTM and ANQGSEA. Trimming at V came to 3 bases and at J to 3 bases, leaving 4 bases not matched to a gene. The CDR3 here is CSVEIGLAEETQYF. CDR3 in DNA: TGCAGCGTTGAGATTGGACTAGCGGAAGAGACCCAGTACTTC. The whole variable domain, remainder taken from reference TRBV29-1 and TRBJ2-5, is SAVISQKPSRDICQRGTSLTIQCQVDSQVTMMFWYRQQPGQSLTLIATANQGSEATYESGFVIDKFPISRPNLTFSTLTVSNMSPEDSSIYLCSVEIGLAEETQYFGPGTRLLVL.

The rearrangement uses TRBV30 and TRBJ2-1, with 8 positions matching TRBD2. V shed 2 bases and J 11 bases; nucleotides not matched to a gene: 20. CDR1 is GTSNPN and CDR2 is SVGIG in the germline V gene (reference sequence). CDR3 length: 17 amino acids. CDR3 residues: CAWSLVLTGGLAEKQFF. CDR3 nucleotides: TGTGCCTGGAGTTTGGTATTAACGGGAGGGCTAGCCGAAAAGCAGTTCTTC.

V usage is TRBV27 and J usage is TRBJ2-5, with 7 bases identical to TRBD1. CDR1 is MNHEY, CDR2 SMNVEV, per germline (reference sequence). This CDR3 comprises 20 residues. After removal of 1 base from V and 5 bases from J, the junction contained 22 bases not matched to a gene. CDR3 protein: CASSLYPLNRGTLSSETQYF. CDR3 sequence (DNA): TGTGCCAGCAGTTTATACCCCTTAAACAGGGGAACTCTGAGTAGTGAGACCCAGTACTTC.

The J gene is TRBJ1-2, the V gene TRBV27, with D uncertain. V was trimmed by 0 bases and J by 6 bases, leaving 11 bases between them. There are 14 residues in the CDR3. The V gene's germline CDR1 is MNHEY and CDR2 SMNVEV (reference sequence). CDR3 nucleotides: TGTGCCAGCAGTTTATCGCGAGGCCAACATGGCTACACCTTC. It encodes CASSLSRGQHGYTF.

The chain is built from TRBV9 and TRBJ2-7; 9 bases are shared with TRBD2. J gave up 1 base and V 0 bases, and 8 bases lay outside the gene matches. Germline CDR1 reads SGDLS; CDR2 reads YYNGEE. The CDR3 is made up of 17 amino acids. CDR3 sequence (DNA): TGTGCCAGCAGCGTAGGAAGCGGGGGGCTTCGTTCCTACGAGCAGTACTTC. The encoded protein is CASSVGSGGLRSYEQYF.

This sequence joins TRBV6-5 and TRBJ2-7; TRBD2 agrees at 13 bases. Germline CDR1 reads MNHEY; CDR2 reads SVGAGI. CDR3 length: 15 residues. V lost 1 base, J lost 4 bases, and 1 base stayed unmatched. Written as DNA, the CDR3 is TGTGCCAGCAGTTACTGGACTAGCGGGAGTTACGAGCAGTACTTC. It is translated as CASSYWTSGSYEQYF.

The rearrangement joins TRBV5-1 to TRBJ2-2, with TRBD2 identical over 12 bases. V lost 4 bases to trimming and J lost 5 bases; unmatched junction nucleotides: 0. The CDR3 loop spans 14 amino acids. CDR1 and CDR2 from the germline V gene are SGHRS and YFSETQ. The chain's CDR3 is CASSGTSGTGELFF. CDR3 in DNA: TGCGCCAGCAGCGGGACTAGCGGGACCGGGGAGCTGTTTTTT.

V and J are TRBV5-1 and TRBJ1-4, with D maybe TRBD1 (6 bases). This CDR3 is built from 14 residues. Germline CDR1 is SGHRS and CDR2 is YFSETQ. V lost 0 bases and J 6 bases, leaving 9 bases between the germline ends. The CDR3: CASSLVSGDEKLFF. CDR3 DNA: TGCGCCAGCAGCTTGGTTTCAGGGGATGAAAAACTGTTTTTT.

The rearrangement links TRBV19 to TRBJ2-7, with 9 bases aligning to TRBD2. V was pared by 4 bases and J by 3 bases, with 10 bases of the junction left unmatched. The CDR3 is made up of 16 amino acids. CDR1 is LNHDA and CDR2 is SQIVND in the germline V gene (reference sequence). CDR3 region: CASSNFATSGRYEQYF. The CDR3 DNA is TGTGCCAGTAGTAACTTTGCGACTAGCGGTCGCTACGAGCAGTACTTC. Using reference TRBV19 and TRBJ2-7 for the parts outside the CDR3, the full variable domain is DGGITQSPKYLFRKEGQNVTLSCEQNLNHDAMYWYRQDPGQGLRLIYYSQIVNDFQKGDIAEGYSVSREKKESFPLTVTSAQKNPTAFYLCASSNFATSGRYEQYFGPGTRLTVT.

The gene calls are TRBV4-3 and TRBJ2-2; 8 bases line up with TRBD2. After removal of 4 bases from V and 4 bases from J, the junction contained 14 bases not matched to a gene. The CDR3 is 18 amino acids. Germline V CDR1 and CDR2: LGHNA, YSLEER. The chain's CDR3 is CASSLSLSGGPFTGELFF. In DNA, the CDR3 is TGCGCCAGCAGCCTCTCGTTAAGCGGGGGTCCTTTCACCGGGGAGCTGTTTTTT.

The V and J genes are TRBV18 and TRBJ2-5; TRBD2 aligns across 7 bases. Germline V CDR1 and CDR2: KGHSH, LQKENI. Losses at the gene ends were 6 bases for V and 3 bases for J; bases not matched to a gene: 4. The CDR3 length is 13 residues. The CDR3 region has the DNA TGTGCCAGCTCCCCGGGACTAAAAGAGACCCAGTACTTC. It codes for CASSPGLKETQYF.

This sequence joins TRBV9 and TRBJ2-1; a possible D gene is TRBD1 (5 bases). V was cut by 0 bases and J by 5 bases, with 9 bases left in between. Germline V gene sequence: CDR1 SGDLS, CDR2 YYNGEE. The CDR3 sequence is 14 residues long. The CDR3 protein is CASSVEGRDNEQFF. In nucleotides, the CDR3 is TGTGCCAGCAGCGTAGAGGGCAGGGACAATGAGCAGTTCTTC.

This rearrangement joins TRBV27 to TRBJ2-7; D is unclear. There are 14 residues in the CDR3. Germline loops: CDR1 MNHEY, CDR2 SMNVEV (reference sequence). The V end lost 8 bases, the J end lost 0 bases, and 14 bases lay between the germline ends. CDR3 sequence (DNA): TGTGCCAGCGGTGGTCCACAAAGCTCCTACGAGCAGTACTTC. Translated, it gives CASGGPQSSYEQYF.

The chain joins TRBV11-2 to TRBJ2-2, with 10 bases aligning to TRBD1. CDR3 size: 15 residues. V lost 2 bases and J lost 5; bases outside the gene matches: 2. CDR1 is SGHAT, CDR2 FQNNGV, per germline. The CDR3, as DNA: TGTGCCAGCAGCTTATGGACAGGGGGGACCGGGGAGCTGTTTTTT. Amino acid sequence: CASSLWTGGTGELFF. Using reference TRBV11-2 and TRBJ2-2 for the parts outside the CDR3, the full variable domain is EAGVAQSPRYKIIEKRQSVAFWCNPISGHATLYWYQQILGQGPKLLIQFQNNGVVDDSQLPKDRFSAERLKGVDSTLKIQPAKLEDSAVYLCASSLWTGGTGELFFGEGSRLTVL.

The chain uses TRBV11-3 and TRBJ2-7; D is perhaps TRBD1 (6 bases). The V end lost 6 bases, the J end lost 2 bases, and 11 bases lay between the germline ends. The CDR3 extends over 13 amino acids. The germline gives CDR1 SGHNT, CDR2 YENEEA. The CDR3, as DNA: TGTGCCAGCAGTATTACAGGGACCTACGAGCAGTACTTC. This sequence encodes CASSITGTYEQYF.

The J gene is TRBJ2-7, the V gene TRBV7-8; tentative D call: TRBD2 (6 bases). V lost 6 bases, J lost 5 bases, and 14 bases lay in between. Per the germline V gene, CDR1 is SGHVS and CDR2 is FQNEAQ. This CDR3 spans 13 amino acids. Written as DNA, the CDR3 is TGTGCCAGCAGTAAAGCGGGCCTGGACGAGCAGTACTTC. Amino acid sequence: CASSKAGLDEQYF.

V is TRBV6-6 and J is TRBJ1-5; maybe TRBD1 (6 bases). V lost 8 bases and J 2 bases, leaving 10 bases between the germline ends. This CDR3 is 13 amino acids long. The germline V gene encodes CDR1 MNHNY and CDR2 SVGAGI (reference sequence). The CDR3 coding sequence is TGTGCCAGCCAGGGGAAGCGCAATCAGCCCCAGCATTTT. Protein: CASQGKRNQPQHF.

The genes are TRBV18 and TRBJ1-2; D may be TRBD1 (6 bases). With 6 bases removed from V and 2 bases from J, the gap between germline ends came to 10 bases. The CDR3 totals 13 residues. The germline CDR1 and CDR2 sequences are KGHSH and LQKENI. CDR3: CASSLDRNYGYTF. CDR3 DNA: TGTGCCAGCTCGCTGGACAGAAACTATGGCTACACCTTC.

The chain links TRBV5-1 to TRBJ2-5, with D unclear. V was cut by 0 bases and J by 4 bases, with 7 bases left in between. This CDR3 has 13 residues. The germline gives CDR1 SGHRS, CDR2 YFSETQ. CDR3 sequence (DNA): TGCGCCAGCAGCTTGGAGCCGGGAGAGACCCAGTACTTC. Protein sequence: CASSLEPGETQYF.

This chain connects TRBV5-1 to TRBJ2-7; D may be TRBD2 (5 bases). Germline CDR1 SGHRS, CDR2 YFSETQ. This CDR3 region has 14 residues. The V end lost 3 bases, the J end lost 3 bases, and 13 bases lay between the germline ends. The CDR3 protein is CASSWASRGYEQYF. For the CDR3, the DNA is TGCGCCAGCAGCTGGGCTAGCAGAGGCTACGAGCAGTACTTC.

This chain uses TRBV10-2 with TRBJ2-7, with 12 bases fitting TRBD2. CDR1 and CDR2 from the germline V gene are WSHSY and SAAADI. The CDR3 consists of 15 residues. V shed 3 bases and J 6 bases; nucleotides not matched to a gene: 6. The CDR3 DNA reads TGCGCCAGCAGTGACGTACTAGCGGGAGGTAGCGAGCAGTACTTC. Amino acids: CASSDVLAGGSEQYF.

J is TRBJ2-1 and V is TRBV6-1; tentatively, D is TRBD1 (6 bases). V dropped 7 bases and J dropped 2 bases, with 15 bases sitting between them. The CDR3 is 15 residues long. Per the germline V gene, CDR1 is MNHNS and CDR2 is SASEGT. In DNA form, the CDR3 reads TGTGCCAGCAACCTGGACAGATTTCCCTACAATGAGCAGTTCTTC. Its translation: CASNLDRFPYNEQFF.

V is TRBV30 and J is TRBJ2-5, with 8 bases identical to TRBD2. The CDR3 contains 14 residues. The V gene's germline CDR1 is GTSNPN and CDR2 SVGIG (reference sequence). Trimming cost V 6 bases and J 5 bases; bases outside gene matches: 11. CDR3 DNA: TGTGCCTGCCCGGGACTAGGCTCGCGTGAGACCCAGTACTTC. It yields the protein CACPGLGSRETQYF.

The chain employs TRBV28 and TRBJ2-7, with a weak D call TRBD2 (6 bases). The V end lost 4 bases, the J end lost 0 bases, and 16 bases lay between the germline ends. This CDR3 region has 16 residues. In germline, CDR1 is MDHEN, CDR2 SYDVKM. CDR3 in amino acids: CASSSSAGPFSYEQYF. The DNA of the CDR3 is TGTGCCAGCAGTTCCTCAGCGGGTCCTTTCTCCTACGAGCAGTACTTC.

The CDR3 DNA follows: TGTGCCTGGTCGACTGAGGGCAATCAGCCCCAGCATTTT. It yields the protein CAWSTEGNQPQHF. The chain has TRBV30 and TRBJ1-5; D ambiguous. Germline V gives CDR1 GTSNPN, CDR2 SVGIG (reference sequence). Deletions cut 5 bases from V and 2 bases from J, with 10 bases between. The CDR3 length is 13 residues.

The V gene is TRBV11-2, the J gene TRBJ2-1; perhaps TRBD2 as D (5 bases). This CDR3 is built from 17 residues. Germline V CDR1 and CDR2: SGHAT, FQNNGV. Trimming removed 5 bases at V and 9 bases at J, with 26 bases between. The CDR3 here is CASSRLLAPDGDPEQFF. Here the CDR3 DNA reads TGTGCCAGCAGCCGTCTCCTAGCCCCCGATGGAGACCCTGAGCAGTTCTTC.